The clone carrying this TCR beta chain was seen many times. As yet, its antigen is unknown. These data originate in a study of metastatic and nonmetastatic thyroid tumors. Original processing methods: The study took CDR3 differences across clinicopathological groups and made a distant-metastasis classifier for papillary thyroid cancer from them. TCRdb called clones again from the PCR reads with MiXCR. It is TCRdb's table, rather than the study itself, that gives the V and J calls and clone size. Of about 92,000 clones in the sample, under 15% were seen once. Study conclusions and caveats: For both blood and tumor, malignant thyroid tumors reportedly showed significantly higher TCR beta diversity than benign nodules did.

Thyroid surgery was preceded by no treatment in any patient. The CDR3 length is 15 residues. Trimming removed 6 bases from V and 5 bases from J; junction bases left unmatched: 10. Germline CDR1 MNHEY, CDR2 SMNVEV (reference sequence). The V and J genes are TRBV27 and TRBJ2-1; 7 nucleotides line up with TRBD2. The sequenced material came from blood. This TCR was recovered from a female donor with papillary thyroid cancer or a benign thyroid nodule (not recorded which). Some clones in this sample may be carry-over from other donors' samples. The CDR3 protein is CASRLQAGTNNEQFF. CDR3 DNA: TGTGCCAGCAGACTACAAGCGGGGACTAACAATGAGCAGTTCTTC.